The entry below describes one TCR beta chain. The entry originates in a study of identical twins. The J segment lost 4 bases and the V segment lost 3 bases, leaving 6 bases of the junction unmatched. This CDR3 spans 15 amino acids. CDR1 and CDR2 (germline): MNHNS, SASEGT. TCRdb fed the 5' RACE reads into MiXCR, producing one record per CDR3 protein. The sample holds nearly 900,000 distinct CDR3 sequences; 9% to 15% are singletons and the top ten take around 1.6%. The data also belong to a second study, concerning yellow fever vaccine responses in identical twins.

This receptor was obtained from a woman aged 18-30 years in good health. The sample comprised PBMCs. The gene calls are TRBV6-1 and TRBJ1-2, with 9 bases lining up with TRBD1. This chain's CDR3 is CASSDLRQGVYGYTF. CDR3 sequence (DNA): TGTGCCAGCAGTGATTTGCGACAGGGGGTCTATGGCTACACCTTC.